The clone carrying this T cell receptor (beta chain) was counted a few times. This entry comes from a study of OX40 agonist ivuxolimab in advanced cancers. As for the study in general: Intravenous ivuxolimab was administered to patients every 2 weeks at 0.01 to 10 mg/kg. Therapy given before enrollment (anti-PD-1, anti-PD-L1 or anti-CTLA-4) was allowed, and over 35% had some.

Blood samples were obtained at baseline, cycle 4 day 1, and cycle 7 day 1. Clones were sequenced by immunoSEQ multiplex PCR, and TCRdb holds only the in-frame ones, with some missing. Among 68,000 or so clones listed, 70% to 85% were seen once. This sample comprised CD4+ or CD8+ T cells sorted from blood, obtained in a trial of the OX40 agonist ivuxolimab. This sequence was found in an adult with an advanced solid tumor such as melanoma, head and neck, liver or kidney cancer.

CDR3: CASKGLAGGAQETQYF. The CDR3 DNA sequence: TGTGCCAGCAAGGGACTAGCGGGGGGCGCCCAAGAGACCCAGTACTTC. This chain uses TRBV7-8 with TRBJ2-5, with TRBD2 matching over 15 bases. There are 16 residues in the CDR3. V lost 7 bases and J lost 1; bases outside the gene matches: 4. Per the germline V gene, CDR1 is SGHVS and CDR2 is FQNEAQ.